This entry concerns a single T cell receptor beta chain. At the DNA level, this CDR3 is encoded by other sequences in the same sample as well. The data originate from a study of shared clonotypes between healthy human individuals. There are 16 residues in the CDR3. The V gene lost 0 bases and the J gene lost 0 bases, with 7 bases spanning the gap. The germline gives CDR1 SGHRS, CDR2 YFSETQ. At a deep level, the assay was run. TCRdb keeps only in-frame clones here, not all; method: immunoSEQ multiplex PCR. The sample consists of around 2.1 million clones, around 95% of them appearing once. CD45RA+ naive and CD45RA-negative memory subsets were separated from CD4+ cells.

What was sequenced was naive CD4+ T cells sorted from blood. Subset defined: CD45RA+ positively selected. This chain uses TRBV5-1 with TRBJ2-6; D remains unclear. The TCR was taken from a man aged 18 to 35 in good health. The CDR3 DNA sequence: TGCGCCAGCAGCTTGGATGGGGTCTCTGGGGCCAACGTCCTGACTTTC. The encoded protein is CASSLDGVSGANVLTF.